This T cell receptor (beta chain) was sequenced for a study of blood T cell repertoires in COVID-19. Study at large: There were acute and convalescent COVID-19 samples, and they came from the United States, Italy and Spain. PBMCs, B-cell-depleted T cells, or T cells provided the cDNA or gDNA that made up the material.

This CDR3 contains 18 residues. The V gene end was trimmed by 0 bases and the J gene end by 2 bases; junction bases not matched to a gene: 9. Looked up from germline, CDR1 is ENHRY and CDR2 is SYGVKD. Per the study methods: Amplified reference gene primers provided the basis for estimating nucleated cell counts. The method was immunoSEQ multiplex PCR; TCRdb's version includes in-frame clones alone and lacks a portion of them. Clone size and the V and J calls come from that table; the DNA yielded D and trimming. The sample consists of about 130,000 clones, about four fifths of them appearing once. Sequencing input: peripheral blood. This TCR derives from a man aged 35-49 years with active or convalescent COVID-19. This chain joins TRBV10-3 and TRBJ2-7; TRBD1 matches 11 bases. Written as DNA, the CDR3 is TGTGCCATCAGTGAGTCAACCACGGACAGGGGGCCGACCTACGAGCAGTACTTC. Protein sequence: CAISESTTDRGPTYEQYF.